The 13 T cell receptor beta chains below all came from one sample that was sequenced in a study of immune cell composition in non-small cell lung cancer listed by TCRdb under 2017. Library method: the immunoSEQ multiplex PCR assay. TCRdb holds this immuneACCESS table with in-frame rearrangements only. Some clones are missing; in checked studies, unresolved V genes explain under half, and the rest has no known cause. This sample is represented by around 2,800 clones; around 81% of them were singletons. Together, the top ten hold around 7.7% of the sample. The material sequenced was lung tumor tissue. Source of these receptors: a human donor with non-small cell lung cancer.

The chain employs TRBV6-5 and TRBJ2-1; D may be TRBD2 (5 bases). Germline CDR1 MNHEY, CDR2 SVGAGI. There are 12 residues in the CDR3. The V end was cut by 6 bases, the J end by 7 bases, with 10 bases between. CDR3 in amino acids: CASRASGNEQFF. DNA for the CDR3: TGTGCCAGCAGGGCCTCGGGGAATGAGCAGTTCTTC.

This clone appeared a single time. Here the CDR3 DNA reads TGTGCCAGCAACAGGGCGGTGGAGACTGAAGCTTTCTTT. It is translated as CASNRAVETEAFF. The chain combines TRBV6-5 with TRBJ1-1; D might be TRBD1 (6 bases). V lost 7 bases and J 5 bases, leaving 14 bases between the germline ends. Per germline, CDR1 MNHEY and CDR2 SVGAGI. The CDR3 is made up of 13 amino acids.

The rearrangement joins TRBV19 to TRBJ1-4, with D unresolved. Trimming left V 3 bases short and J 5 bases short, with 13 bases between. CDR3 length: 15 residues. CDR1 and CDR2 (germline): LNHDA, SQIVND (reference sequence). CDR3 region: CASSIIQTGNEKLFF. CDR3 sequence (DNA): TGTGCCAGTAGTATTATACAGACGGGGAATGAAAAACTGTTTTTT.

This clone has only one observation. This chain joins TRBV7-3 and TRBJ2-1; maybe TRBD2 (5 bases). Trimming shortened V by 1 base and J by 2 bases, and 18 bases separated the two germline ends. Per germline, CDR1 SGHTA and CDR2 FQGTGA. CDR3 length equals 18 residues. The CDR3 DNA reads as TGTGCCAGCAGCTTAAGATCTGCGGGCGGGTTAGCCTACAATGAGCAGTTCTTC. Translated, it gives CASSLRSAGGLAYNEQFF.

The CDR3 spells CASSPRSGTGEVKNIQYF. DNA for the CDR3: TGTGCCAGTAGTCCCCGCTCCGGGACAGGGGAAGTCAAAAACATTCAGTACTTC. This chain connects TRBV19 to TRBJ2-4, with 10 bases that match TRBD1. CDR1 and CDR2 (germline): LNHDA, SQIVND (reference sequence). J was trimmed by 3 bases and V by 5 bases; bases with no gene match: 13. The CDR3 contains 18 residues.

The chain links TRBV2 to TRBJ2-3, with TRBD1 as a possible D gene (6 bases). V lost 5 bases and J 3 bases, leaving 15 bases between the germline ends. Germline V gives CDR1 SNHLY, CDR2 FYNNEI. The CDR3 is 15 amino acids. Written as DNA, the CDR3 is TGTGCCAGCAGTCTCCGGGACACCTATACAGATACGCAGTATTTT. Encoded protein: CASSLRDTYTDTQYF.

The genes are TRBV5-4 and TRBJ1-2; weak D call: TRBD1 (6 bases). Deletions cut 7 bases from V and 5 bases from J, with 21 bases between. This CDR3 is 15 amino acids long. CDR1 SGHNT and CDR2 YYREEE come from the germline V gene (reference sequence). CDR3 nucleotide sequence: TGTGCCAGCCTGAACCGGGACACAGGCGTATATGGCTACACCTTC. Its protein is CASLNRDTGVYGYTF.

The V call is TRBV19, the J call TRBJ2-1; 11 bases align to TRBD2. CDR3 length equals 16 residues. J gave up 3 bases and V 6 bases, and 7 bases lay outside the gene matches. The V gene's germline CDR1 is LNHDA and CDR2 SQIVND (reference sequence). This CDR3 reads CASRGLLAGDYNEQFF. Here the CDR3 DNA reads TGTGCCAGTAGGGGGTTACTAGCGGGAGACTACAATGAGCAGTTCTTC. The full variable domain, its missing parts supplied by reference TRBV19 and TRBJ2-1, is DGGITQSPKYLFRKEGQNVTLSCEQNLNHDAMYWYRQDPGQGLRLIYYSQIVNDFQKGDIAEGYSVSREKKESFPLTVTSAQKNPTAFYLCASRGLLAGDYNEQFFGPGTRLTVL.

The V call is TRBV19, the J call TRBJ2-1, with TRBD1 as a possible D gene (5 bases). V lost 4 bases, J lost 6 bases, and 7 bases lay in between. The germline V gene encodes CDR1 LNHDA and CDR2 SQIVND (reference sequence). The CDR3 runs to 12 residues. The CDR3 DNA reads TGTGCCAGTAGTACGCAGGGCAATGAGCAGTTCTTC. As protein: CASSTQGNEQFF.

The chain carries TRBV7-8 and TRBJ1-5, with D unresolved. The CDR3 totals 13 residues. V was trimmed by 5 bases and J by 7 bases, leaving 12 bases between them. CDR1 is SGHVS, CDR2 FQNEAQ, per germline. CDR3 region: CASSLSGTQPQHF. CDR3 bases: TGTGCCAGCAGCCTTTCAGGTACCCAGCCCCAGCATTTT.

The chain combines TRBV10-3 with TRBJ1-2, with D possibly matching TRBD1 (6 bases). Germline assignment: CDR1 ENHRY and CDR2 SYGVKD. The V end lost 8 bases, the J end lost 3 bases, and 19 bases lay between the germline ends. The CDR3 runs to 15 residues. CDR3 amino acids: CAIRRVSGVHYGYTF. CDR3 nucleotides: TGTGCCATCCGAAGAGTTTCAGGGGTCCACTATGGCTACACCTTC.

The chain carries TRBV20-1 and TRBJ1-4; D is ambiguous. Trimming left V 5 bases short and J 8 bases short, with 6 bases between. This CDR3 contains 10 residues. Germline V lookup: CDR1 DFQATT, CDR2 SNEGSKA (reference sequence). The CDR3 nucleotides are TGCAGTGCTCGGGAGGAAAAACTGTTTTTT. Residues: CSAREEKLFF.

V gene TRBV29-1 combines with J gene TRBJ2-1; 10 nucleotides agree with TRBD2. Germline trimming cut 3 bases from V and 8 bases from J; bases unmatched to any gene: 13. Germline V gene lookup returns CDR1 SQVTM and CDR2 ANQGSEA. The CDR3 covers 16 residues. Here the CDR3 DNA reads TGCAGCGTTGAGATTTCCGGGACTAGCGCCTCCGATGAGCAGTTCTTC. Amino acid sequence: CSVEISGTSASDEQFF.